One T cell receptor (beta chain) is described in this entry. These data originate in a study of radiotherapy plus CTLA-4 blockade in lung cancer. Study-level information: Objective responses occurred in about a sixth of patients; 31% had disease control.

Those patients who had chemo-refractory metastatic non-small-cell lung cancer were given focal radiation along with CTLA-4 blockade through ipilimumab. The table came from immunoSEQ multiplex PCR; TCRdb's copy has only in-frame clones and leaves some out. The sample lists 100,000 or so clones; approximately 80% were seen once. The CDR3 consists of 13 residues. Germline CDR1 is MNHNS and CDR2 is SASEGT. J lost 5 bases, V lost 8 bases, and 7 bases had no gene match. The chain uses TRBV6-1 and TRBJ2-7; TRBD1 matches at 9 bases. The receptor was derived from a human donor with non-small cell lung cancer that progressed on radiotherapy plus ipilimumab. This sample comprised peripheral blood, obtained from a patient treated with radiotherapy plus ipilimumab. CDR3 sequence: CASEGTGINEQYF. CDR3 nucleotide sequence: TGTGCCAGCGAAGGGACAGGGATAAACGAGCAGTACTTC.